Shown below are 15 T cell receptor beta chains from a single sample sequenced in a study of Graves' ophthalmopathy and Graves' hyperthyroidism. RNA transcripts were the template, and TCR beta CDR3 regions were amplified from them. An opening RT-PCR round employed HTBI primers and preceded a second-round multiplex PCR. One entry per CDR3 protein results from TCRdb running MiXCR on the multiplex PCR reads. The repertoire has a few hundred thousand distinct CDR3 sequences, 20% to 25% of them found once; the top ten carry around 40%. The source material was peripheral blood. These receptors came from a woman in her fifties or sixties with Graves' ophthalmopathy.

The genes are TRBV27 and TRBJ1-2; the match to TRBD1 covers 7 bases. Germline CDR1 reads MNHEY; CDR2 reads SMNVEV (reference sequence). The CDR3 covers 13 residues. Trimming cost V 2 bases and J 8 bases; bases outside gene matches: 5. The CDR3 DNA is TGTGCCAGCAGTTTAACAGGGGATGGAGGCTACACCTTC. Protein sequence: CASSLTGDGGYTF.

The chain combines TRBV7-2 with TRBJ2-7; 8 bases are shared with TRBD2. The CDR3 sequence is 14 residues long. Germline CDR1 and CDR2: SGHTA and FQGNSA. The V and J ends lost 4 bases and 3 bases, in that order; junction bases with no gene match: 5. The CDR3 region has the DNA TGTGCCAGCAGCTCAGCGGGAGCGATCTACGAGCAGTACTTC. Translation: CASSSAGAIYEQYF.

This clonotype was recorded many times. J is TRBJ1-1 and V is TRBV6-1; TRBD1 might be the D (5 bases). The CDR3 totals 13 residues. The germline V gene has CDR1 MNHNS and CDR2 SASEGT. V lost 6 bases and J lost 4, with 12 bases in between. The CDR3 DNA sequence: TGTGCCAGCAGGGTTGGGGGGGGCACTGAAGCTTTCTTT. This gives the protein CASRVGGGTEAFF.

This clonotype appeared many times. The genes are TRBV6-2 or TRBV6-3 and TRBJ1-5; TRBD1 agrees at 9 bases. The germline V gene has CDR1 MNHEY and CDR2 SVGEGT. The J segment lost 5 bases and the V segment lost 6 bases, leaving 8 bases of the junction unmatched. The CDR3 contains 15 residues. The CDR3 loop reads CASRTGTGFYQPQHF. CDR3 sequence (DNA): TGTGCCAGCAGAACCGGGACAGGGTTTTATCAGCCCCAGCATTTT.

Many counts were recorded for this clonotype. The gene calls are TRBV25-1 and TRBJ2-7, with 7 bases lining up with TRBD1. The V segment lost 2 bases and the J segment 2 bases; nucleotides outside the gene matches: 6. The CDR3 consists of 15 residues. From germline, CDR1 is MGHDK and CDR2 SYGVNS. The CDR3 nucleotides read TGTGCCAGCAGTGAAGGGACAGCAGTCACCTACGAGCAGTACTTC. This sequence encodes CASSEGTAVTYEQYF.

This clonotype has a count of ten or more. The chain has TRBV20-1 and TRBJ2-7, with TRBD1 matching over 7 bases. The CDR3 is 14 amino acids. Germline V lookup: CDR1 DFQATT, CDR2 SNEGSKA (reference sequence). The ends lost 1 base at V and 2 bases at J; junction bases unmatched: 5. The CDR3 nucleotides read TGCAGTGCTAGAGCCCGGACAGGAACCTACGAGCAGTACTTC. It yields the protein CSARARTGTYEQYF.

This clonotype was observed at least ten times. This chain joins TRBV19 and TRBJ2-2; 10 nucleotides line up with TRBD2. V was pared by 3 bases and J by 2 bases, with 12 bases of the junction left unmatched. The CDR3 extends over 19 amino acids. Germline lookup yields CDR1 LNHDA and CDR2 SQIVND (reference sequence). CDR3 nucleotides: TGTGCCAGTAGTATTCGGGGGCCCCGGACTAGCGGAAACACCGGGGAGCTGTTTTTT. It yields the protein CASSIRGPRTSGNTGELFF.

This clonotype has a count of ten or more. J is TRBJ2-5 and V is TRBV11-1; possible D gene TRBD2, 6 bases. With 4 bases removed from V and 4 bases from J, the gap between germline ends came to 19 bases. Germline-derived CDR1 and CDR2 are SGHAT and FQDESV (reference sequence). The CDR3 has 16 amino acids. In DNA, the CDR3 is TGTGCCAGCAGCTCCTGGCGGGTTTTCGGGGGAGAGACCCAGTACTTC. Residues: CASSSWRVFGGETQYF.

The chain is built from TRBV24-1 and TRBJ2-5; tentatively, D is TRBD2 (5 bases). CDR3 length: 13 amino acids. V lost 4 bases and J 5 bases, leaving 10 bases between the germline ends. CDR1 is KGHDR, CDR2 SFDVKD, per germline. CDR3 protein: CATSDGVGETQYF. The CDR3 DNA follows: TGTGCCACCAGTGACGGGGTTGGGGAGACCCAGTACTTC.

This clonotype was seen a few times. The chain carries TRBV4-1 and TRBJ2-2; D is possibly TRBD1 or TRBD2 (5 bases each). CDR1 and CDR2 from the germline V gene are MGHRA and YSYEKL. V gave up 4 bases and J gave up 6 bases, with 18 bases separating them. This CDR3 has 16 residues. Written as DNA, the CDR3 is TGCGCCAGCAGCCCCGGGGCCTCGAACGTCCCCGGGGAGCTGTTTTTT. Protein sequence: CASSPGASNVPGELFF.

V usage is TRBV6-4 and J usage is TRBJ2-7; D might be TRBD2 (5 bases). The length of the CDR3 is 18 residues. CDR1 and CDR2 from the germline V gene are MRHNA and SNTAGT. Trimming took 3 bases from V and 3 from J, leaving 24 bases between them. CDR3 residues: CASSDSNPHFREIYEQYF. DNA for the CDR3: TGTGCCAGCAGTGATTCCAACCCTCACTTTAGGGAGATCTACGAGCAGTACTTC.

There are many counts of this clonotype. This rearrangement joins TRBV7-2 to TRBJ2-7; 10 bases map to TRBD1. CDR3 length equals 14 residues. Trimming cost V 5 bases and J 3 bases; bases outside gene matches: 4. Germline CDR1 and CDR2: SGHTA and FQGNSA. CDR3: CASSQGQGGYEQYF. The DNA for the CDR3 is TGTGCCAGCAGCCAAGGACAGGGGGGCTACGAGCAGTACTTC.

This clonotype was seen repeatedly, ten times or more. The chain links TRBV28 to TRBJ2-7; maybe TRBD2 (5 bases). With 6 bases removed from V and 6 bases from J, the gap between germline ends came to 12 bases. Germline CDR1 reads MDHEN; CDR2 reads SYDVKM. The CDR3 spans 12 residues. The CDR3 sequence is CASSERWVEQYF. The CDR3, as DNA: TGTGCCAGCAGCGAGCGGTGGGTCGAGCAGTACTTC.

This clonotype has at least ten counts. The chain carries TRBV7-3 and TRBJ1-2; possible D gene TRBD1, 5 bases. The germline V gene encodes CDR1 SGHTA and CDR2 FQGTGA. CDR3 length: 13 amino acids. V lost 5 bases and J 6 bases, leaving 13 bases between the germline ends. CDR3 sequence (DNA): TGTGCCAGCAGCCTTGACAGAGGGCATGGCTACACCTTC. Translating it yields CASSLDRGHGYTF. The variable domain in full, with the rest retrieved from reference TRBV7-3 and TRBJ1-2, is GAGVSQTPSNKVTEKGKYVELRCDPISGHTALYWYRQSLGQGPEFLIYFQGTGAADDSGLPNDRFFAVRPEGSVSTLKIQRTERGDSAVYLCASSLDRGHGYTFGSGTRLTVV.

This clonotype has just a few counts. V usage is TRBV3-1 and J usage is TRBJ1-1, with D unresolved. V dropped 1 base and J dropped 7 bases, with 13 bases sitting between them. Germline CDR1 LGHDT, CDR2 YNNKEL (reference sequence). The CDR3 spans 14 residues. This CDR3 is CASSQVGLGSEAFF. CDR3 nucleotides: TGTGCCAGCAGCCAAGTCGGACTTGGTAGTGAAGCTTTCTTT.